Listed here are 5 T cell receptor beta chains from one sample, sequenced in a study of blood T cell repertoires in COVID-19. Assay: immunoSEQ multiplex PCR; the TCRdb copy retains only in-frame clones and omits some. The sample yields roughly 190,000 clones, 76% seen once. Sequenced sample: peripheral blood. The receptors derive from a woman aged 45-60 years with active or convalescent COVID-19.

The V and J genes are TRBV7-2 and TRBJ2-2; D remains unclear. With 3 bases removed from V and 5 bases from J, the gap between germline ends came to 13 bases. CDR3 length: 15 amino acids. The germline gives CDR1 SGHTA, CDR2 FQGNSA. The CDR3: CASSFKGRKTGELFF. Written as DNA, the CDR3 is TGTGCCAGCAGCTTTAAAGGCAGGAAGACCGGGGAGCTGTTTTTT.

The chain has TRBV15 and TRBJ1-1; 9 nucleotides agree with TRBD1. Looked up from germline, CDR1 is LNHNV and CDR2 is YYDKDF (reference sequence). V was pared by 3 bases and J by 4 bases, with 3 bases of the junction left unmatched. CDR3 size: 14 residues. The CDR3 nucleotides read TGTGCCACCAGCAGGGACAGGGGAGGCACTGAAGCTTTCTTT. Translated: CATSRDRGGTEAFF.

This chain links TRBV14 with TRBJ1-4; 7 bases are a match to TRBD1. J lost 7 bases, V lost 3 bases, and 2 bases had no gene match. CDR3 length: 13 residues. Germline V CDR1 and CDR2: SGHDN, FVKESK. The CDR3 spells CASSHRGSEKLFF. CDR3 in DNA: TGTGCCAGCAGCCACAGGGGGTCTGAAAAACTGTTTTTT.

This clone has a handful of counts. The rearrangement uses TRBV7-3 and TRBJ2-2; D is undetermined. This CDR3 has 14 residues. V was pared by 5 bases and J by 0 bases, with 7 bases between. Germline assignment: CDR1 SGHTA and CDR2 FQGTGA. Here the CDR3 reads CASSPVTNTGELFF. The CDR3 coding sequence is TGTGCCAGCAGCCCGGTTACGAACACCGGGGAGCTGTTTTTT.

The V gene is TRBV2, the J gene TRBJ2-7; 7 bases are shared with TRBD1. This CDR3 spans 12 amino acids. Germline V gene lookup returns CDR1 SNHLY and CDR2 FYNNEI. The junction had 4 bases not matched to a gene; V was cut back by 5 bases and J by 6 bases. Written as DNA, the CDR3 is TGTGCCAGCAGTCAGGGGGTGGGCGAGCAGTACTTC. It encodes CASSQGVGEQYF.